The clone carrying this TCR beta chain was counted a single time. The target antigen is unknown. Assay used: immunoSEQ multiplex PCR; TCRdb lists only in-frame clones, some missing. The sample has some 10,000 clones; 70% to 90% are singletons. Sample time point: 2015-2016 season, 7 days after influenza vaccination. Trimming cost V 0 bases and J 4 bases, with 6 bases left between them. The CDR3 extends over 14 amino acids. Germline CDR1 is MNHEY and CDR2 is SMNVEV (reference sequence). The sample belongs to a study of follicular helper T cells after annual influenza vaccination. Study-level points and caveats: Change in circulating plasmablasts correlated with ICOS+CD38+ cTfh clonality change.

The chain employs TRBV27 and TRBJ2-2; no definite D call. This receptor was taken from an adult who received the influenza vaccine. The material was CXCR5+ CD38- circulating T follicular helper cells from blood, obtained 7 days after influenza vaccination. Sample subset: circulating Tfh, non-naive CD4+CXCR5+PD-1+ (ICOS+CD38+ or ICOS-CD38-). The CDR3 region is CASSLSFTTGELFF. In nucleotides, the CDR3 is TGTGCCAGCAGTTTATCGTTCACCACCGGGGAGCTGTTTTTT.